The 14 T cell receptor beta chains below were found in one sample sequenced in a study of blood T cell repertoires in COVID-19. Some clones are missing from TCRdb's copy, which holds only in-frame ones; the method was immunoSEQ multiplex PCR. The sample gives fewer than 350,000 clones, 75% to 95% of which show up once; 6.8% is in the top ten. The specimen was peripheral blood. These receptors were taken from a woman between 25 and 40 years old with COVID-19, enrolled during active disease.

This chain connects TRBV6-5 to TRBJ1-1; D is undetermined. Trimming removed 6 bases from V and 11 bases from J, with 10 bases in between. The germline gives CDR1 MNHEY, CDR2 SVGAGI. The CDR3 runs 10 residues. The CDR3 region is CASSVRGAFF. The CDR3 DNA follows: TGTGCCAGCAGCGTTCGGGGTGCTTTCTTT.

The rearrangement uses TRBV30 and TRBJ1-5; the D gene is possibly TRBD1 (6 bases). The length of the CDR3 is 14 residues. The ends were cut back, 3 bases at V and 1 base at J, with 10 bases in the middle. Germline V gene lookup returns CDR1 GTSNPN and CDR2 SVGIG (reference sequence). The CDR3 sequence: CAWRDSLSNQPQHF. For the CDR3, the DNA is TGTGCCTGGAGGGACAGTTTGAGCAATCAGCCCCAGCATTTT.

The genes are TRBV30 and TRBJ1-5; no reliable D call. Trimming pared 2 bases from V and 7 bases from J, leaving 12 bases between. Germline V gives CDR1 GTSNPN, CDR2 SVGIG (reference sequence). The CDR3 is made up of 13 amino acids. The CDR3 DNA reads TGTGCCTGGAGTTTTTCTGGGGAGCAGCCCCAGCATTTT. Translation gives CAWSFSGEQPQHF.

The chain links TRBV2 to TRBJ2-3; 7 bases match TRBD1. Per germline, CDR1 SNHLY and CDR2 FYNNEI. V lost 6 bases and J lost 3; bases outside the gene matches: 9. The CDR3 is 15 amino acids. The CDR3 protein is CASRSTGVGTDTQYF. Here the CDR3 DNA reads TGTGCCAGCAGGAGCACAGGGGTTGGGACAGATACGCAGTATTTT. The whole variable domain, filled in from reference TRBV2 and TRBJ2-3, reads EPEVTQTPSHQVTQMGQEVILRCVPISNHLYFYWYRQILGQKVEFLVSFYNNEISEKSEIFDDQFSVERPDGSNFTLKIRSTKLEDSAMYFCASRSTGVGTDTQYFGPGTRLTVL.

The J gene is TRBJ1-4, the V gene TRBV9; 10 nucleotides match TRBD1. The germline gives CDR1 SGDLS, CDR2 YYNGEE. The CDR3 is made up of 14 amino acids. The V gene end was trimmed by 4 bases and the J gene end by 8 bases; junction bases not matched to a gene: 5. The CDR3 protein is CASSPGQGNEKLFF. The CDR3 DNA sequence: TGTGCCAGCAGCCCGGGACAGGGGAACGAAAAACTGTTTTTT.

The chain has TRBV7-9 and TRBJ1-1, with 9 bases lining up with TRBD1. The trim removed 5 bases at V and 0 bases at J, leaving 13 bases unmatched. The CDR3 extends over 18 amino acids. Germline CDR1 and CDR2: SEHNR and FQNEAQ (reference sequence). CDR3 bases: TGTGCCAGCAGCCCACCGCCCCGGACAGGGGACATGAACACTGAAGCTTTCTTT. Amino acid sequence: CASSPPPRTGDMNTEAFF.

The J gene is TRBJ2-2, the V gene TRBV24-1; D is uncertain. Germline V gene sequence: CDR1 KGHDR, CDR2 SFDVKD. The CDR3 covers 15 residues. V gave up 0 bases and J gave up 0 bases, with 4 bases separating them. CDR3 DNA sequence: TGTGCCACCAGTGATTTGTATTCGAACACCGGGGAGCTGTTTTTT. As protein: CATSDLYSNTGELFF.

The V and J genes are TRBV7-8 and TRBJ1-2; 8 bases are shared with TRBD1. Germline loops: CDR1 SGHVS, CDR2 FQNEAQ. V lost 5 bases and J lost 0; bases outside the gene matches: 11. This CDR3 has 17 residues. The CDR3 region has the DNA TGTGCCAGCAGCCCGAGGACAGGGCAGTCCGCTAACTATGGCTACACCTTC. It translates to CASSPRTGQSANYGYTF. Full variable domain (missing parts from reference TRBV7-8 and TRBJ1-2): GAGVSQSPRYKVAKRGQDVALRCDPISGHVSLFWYQQALGQGPEFLTYFQNEAQLDKSGLPSDRFFAERPEGSVSTLKIQRTQQEDSAVYLCASSPRTGQSANYGYTFGSGTRLTVV.

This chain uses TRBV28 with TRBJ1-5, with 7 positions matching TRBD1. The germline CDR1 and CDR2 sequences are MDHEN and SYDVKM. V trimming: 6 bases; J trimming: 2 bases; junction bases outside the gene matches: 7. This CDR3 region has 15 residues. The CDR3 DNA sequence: TGTGCCAGCAGGAGACAGGGCGGGGGCAATCAGCCCCAGCATTTT. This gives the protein CASRRQGGGNQPQHF.

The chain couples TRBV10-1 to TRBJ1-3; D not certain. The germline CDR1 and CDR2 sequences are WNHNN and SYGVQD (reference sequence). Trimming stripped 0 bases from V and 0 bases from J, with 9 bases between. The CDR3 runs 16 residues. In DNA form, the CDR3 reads TGCGCCAGCAGTGAGTCAGCAAGAAGCTCTGGAAACACCATATATTTT. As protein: CASSESARSSGNTIYF.

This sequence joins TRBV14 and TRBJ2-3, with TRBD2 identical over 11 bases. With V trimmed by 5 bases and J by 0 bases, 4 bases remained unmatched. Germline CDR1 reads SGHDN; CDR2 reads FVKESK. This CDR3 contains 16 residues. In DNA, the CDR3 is TGTGCCAGCAGCGGGGGACTAGCGGAAAGCACAGATACGCAGTATTTT. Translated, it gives CASSGGLAESTDTQYF.

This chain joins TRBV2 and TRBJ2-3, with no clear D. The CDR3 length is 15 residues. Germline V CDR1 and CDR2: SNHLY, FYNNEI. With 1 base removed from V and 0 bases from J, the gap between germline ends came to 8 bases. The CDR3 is CASSEEGGSTDTQYF. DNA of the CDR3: TGTGCCAGCAGTGAAGAAGGCGGAAGCACAGATACGCAGTATTTT.

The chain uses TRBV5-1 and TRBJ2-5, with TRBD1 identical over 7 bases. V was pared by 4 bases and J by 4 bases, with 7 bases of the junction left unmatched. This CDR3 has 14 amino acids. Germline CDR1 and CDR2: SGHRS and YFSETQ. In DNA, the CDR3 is TGCGCCAGCAGCCCAGGGGGAGAAGCAGAGACCCAGTACTTC. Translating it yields CASSPGGEAETQYF.

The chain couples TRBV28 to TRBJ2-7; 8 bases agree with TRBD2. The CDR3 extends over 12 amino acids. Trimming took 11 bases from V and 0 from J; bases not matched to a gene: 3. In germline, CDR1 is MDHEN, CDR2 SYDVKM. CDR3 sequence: CAAGGSSYEQYF. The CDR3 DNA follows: TGTGCCGCGGGAGGAAGCTCCTACGAGCAGTACTTC.